The rows below give T cell receptor beta chains drawn from one sample of a study of T-cell reconstitution after alpha-beta-depleted transplantation in children. From the PCR reads, TCRdb called clonotypes with MiXCR, one entry per CDR3 protein. The sample lists some 310,000 distinct CDR3 sequences, approximately 20% occurring once. Sequenced material: PBMCs, mostly from graft donor cells, taken 180 days after TCRalphabeta/CD19-depleted stem cell transplant. The receptor source for this set is a male patient aged 10 to 17 who had a stem cell transplant for acute lymphoblastic leukemia, so the T cells may come from the graft donor. Both conserved end residues are part of each CDR3. The order of the fields is CDR3 protein, CDR3 DNA, J gene, clone size, CDR3 length, D gene, V gene. D genes are given only for firm matches. Clone size is stated in some rows and not others, as once, few, many or a class when expanded.

cdr3_aa: CASSDSGFEPGPFYGYTF
cdr3_nt: TGCGCCAGCAGTGACTCAGGCTTCGAGCCGGGTCCTTTCTATGGCTACACCTTC
j_call: TRBJ1-2
clone_size: NA
cdr3_length: 18
d_call: NA
v_call: TRBV10-2

cdr3_aa: CASSSYQGSYEQYF
cdr3_nt: TGTGCCAGCAGTTCGTATCAGGGATCGTACGAGCAGTACTTC
j_call: TRBJ2-7
clone_size: NA
cdr3_length: 14
d_call: NA
v_call: TRBV12-3/TRBV12-4

cdr3_aa: CASSLGRLLAGGLETQYF
cdr3_nt: TGTGCCAGCAGCTTAGGGAGGTTACTAGCGGGAGGGTTGGAGACCCAGTACTTC
j_call: TRBJ2-5
clone_size: NA
cdr3_length: 18
d_call: TRBD2
v_call: TRBV7-6

cdr3_aa: CASSLWDGLSNEKLFF
cdr3_nt: TGTGCCAGCAGCTTATGGGACGGACTAAGTAATGAAAAACTGTTTTTT
j_call: TRBJ1-4
clone_size: once
cdr3_length: 16
d_call: NA
v_call: TRBV7-6

cdr3_aa: CASSRYRSNQPQHF
cdr3_nt: TGTGCCAGCAGCCGTTACCGTAGCAATCAGCCCCAGCATTTT
j_call: TRBJ1-5
clone_size: few
cdr3_length: 14
d_call: NA
v_call: TRBV4-2

cdr3_aa: CASSFWTGPYEQYF
cdr3_nt: TGCGCCAGCAGCTTTTGGACAGGGCCCTACGAGCAGTACTTC
j_call: TRBJ2-7
clone_size: NA
cdr3_length: 14
d_call: TRBD1
v_call: TRBV5-1

cdr3_aa: CASRQVDYEQYF
cdr3_nt: TGTGCCAGCAGACAGGTAGACTACGAGCAGTACTTC
j_call: TRBJ2-7
clone_size: few
cdr3_length: 12
d_call: NA
v_call: TRBV6-1

cdr3_aa: CSARDIRGRDTEAFF
cdr3_nt: TGCAGTGCTAGAGATATACGGGGGAGGGACACTGAAGCTTTCTTT
j_call: TRBJ1-1
clone_size: few
cdr3_length: 15
d_call: NA
v_call: TRBV20-1

cdr3_aa: CSVETVRTEAFF
cdr3_nt: TGCAGCGTTGAGACGGTGCGCACTGAAGCTTTCTTT
j_call: TRBJ1-1
clone_size: once
cdr3_length: 12
d_call: NA
v_call: TRBV29-1

cdr3_aa: CASSFGQGASYEQYF
cdr3_nt: TGTGCCAGCAGTTTCGGACAGGGGGCGTCCTACGAGCAGTACTTC
j_call: TRBJ2-7
clone_size: NA
cdr3_length: 15
d_call: TRBD1
v_call: TRBV12-3/TRBV12-4

cdr3_aa: CASSWGQGVTNEKLFF
cdr3_nt: TGCGCCAGCAGCTGGGGACAGGGAGTCACTAATGAAAAACTGTTTTTT
j_call: TRBJ1-4
clone_size: NA
cdr3_length: 16
d_call: TRBD1
v_call: TRBV5-1

cdr3_aa: CASSGFRDTGTYEQYF
cdr3_nt: TGTGCCAGCAGCGGATTCCGGGATACTGGAACCTACGAGCAGTACTTC
j_call: TRBJ2-7
clone_size: NA
cdr3_length: 16
d_call: NA
v_call: TRBV7-9

cdr3_aa: CASSSSGTRGYEQYF
cdr3_nt: TGTGCCAGCAGCTCCTCCGGGACTAGAGGCTACGAGCAGTACTTC
j_call: TRBJ2-7
clone_size: few
cdr3_length: 15
d_call: TRBD2
v_call: TRBV11-3

cdr3_aa: CASSLELRTPQETQYF
cdr3_nt: TGTGCCAGCAGCTTAGAGCTCCGGACACCCCAAGAGACCCAGTACTTC
j_call: TRBJ2-5
clone_size: NA
cdr3_length: 16
d_call: NA
v_call: TRBV7-9

cdr3_aa: CASSVAGRNTEAFF
cdr3_nt: TGTGCCAGCAGCGTAGCTGGCAGGAACACTGAAGCTTTCTTT
j_call: TRBJ1-1
clone_size: NA
cdr3_length: 14
d_call: NA
v_call: TRBV9

cdr3_aa: CASRPRTSGSYEQYF
cdr3_nt: TGTGCCAGCAGACCACGGACTAGCGGGAGCTACGAGCAGTACTTC
j_call: TRBJ2-7
clone_size: few
cdr3_length: 15
d_call: TRBD2
v_call: TRBV6-2/TRBV6-3

cdr3_aa: CASSPDRGEKLFF
cdr3_nt: TGTGCCAGCAGCCCCGACAGGGGCGAAAAACTGTTTTTT
j_call: TRBJ1-4
clone_size: NA
cdr3_length: 13
d_call: TRBD1
v_call: TRBV7-9

cdr3_aa: CASSVKVGTGDYEQYF
cdr3_nt: TGTGCCAGCAGCGTAAAGGTGGGGACAGGAGACTACGAGCAGTACTTC
j_call: TRBJ2-7
clone_size: NA
cdr3_length: 16
d_call: TRBD1
v_call: TRBV9

cdr3_aa: CASSGDRGENTEAFF
cdr3_nt: TGTGCCAGCAGCGGGGACCGAGGGGAGAACACTGAAGCTTTCTTT
j_call: TRBJ1-1
clone_size: few
cdr3_length: 15
d_call: NA
v_call: TRBV9

cdr3_aa: CASSRGLAGGPEQYF
cdr3_nt: TGTGCCAGCAGTCGGGGACTAGCGGGAGGGCCCGAGCAGTACTTC
j_call: TRBJ2-7
clone_size: NA
cdr3_length: 15
d_call: TRBD2
v_call: TRBV6-1

cdr3_aa: CSARHPRDALYEQYF
cdr3_nt: TGCAGTGCTAGACATCCCCGGGACGCCCTGTACGAGCAGTACTTC
j_call: TRBJ2-7
clone_size: many
cdr3_length: 15
d_call: NA
v_call: TRBV20-1

cdr3_aa: CASSPLGGKLFF
cdr3_nt: TGTGCCAGCAGCCCCCTCGGGGGAAAACTGTTTTTT
j_call: TRBJ1-4
clone_size: few
cdr3_length: 12
d_call: NA
v_call: TRBV6-5

cdr3_aa: CISVPETYGQGVHGYTF
cdr3_nt: NA
j_call: TRBJ1-2
clone_size: NA
cdr3_length: 17
d_call: NA
v_call: TRBV7-5

cdr3_aa: CASSFNVIQNTGELFF
cdr3_nt: TGCGCCAGCAGCTTCAACGTCATACAGAACACCGGGGAGCTGTTTTTT
j_call: TRBJ2-2
clone_size: few
cdr3_length: 16
d_call: NA
v_call: TRBV5-1

cdr3_aa: CASSLVPGLVQETQYF
cdr3_nt: TGCGCCAGCAGCTTGGTTCCGGGACTAGTCCAAGAGACCCAGTACTTC
j_call: TRBJ2-5
clone_size: NA
cdr3_length: 16
d_call: TRBD2
v_call: TRBV5-1

cdr3_aa: CSEGREGRSTQYF
cdr3_nt: TGCAGTGAAGGGAGGGAGGGCCGCAGTACGCAGTATTTT
j_call: TRBJ2-3
clone_size: few
cdr3_length: 13
d_call: TRBD2
v_call: TRBV20-1

cdr3_aa: CASSLGTGLYGYTF
cdr3_nt: TGCGCCAGCAGCTTGGGAACAGGCCTCTATGGCTACACCTTC
j_call: TRBJ1-2
clone_size: few
cdr3_length: 14
d_call: NA
v_call: TRBV5-1

cdr3_aa: CASSEYDQERNTIYF
cdr3_nt: TGTGCCAGCAGTGAATATGACCAGGAGCGAAACACCATATATTTT
j_call: TRBJ1-3
clone_size: few
cdr3_length: 15
d_call: NA
v_call: TRBV6-1

cdr3_aa: CASSGTGLLYEQYF
cdr3_nt: TGTGCCAGCAGCGGGACAGGGCTCCTCTACGAGCAGTACTTC
j_call: TRBJ2-7
clone_size: NA
cdr3_length: 14
d_call: TRBD1
v_call: TRBV12-3/TRBV12-4

cdr3_aa: CASSYSGKYNEQFF
cdr3_nt: TGTGCCAGCAGTTACAGCGGGAAGTACAATGAGCAGTTCTTC
j_call: TRBJ2-1
clone_size: few
cdr3_length: 14
d_call: TRBD2
v_call: TRBV6-5

cdr3_aa: CASSLARMRGYPNTGELFF
cdr3_nt: TGCGCCAGCAGCTTGGCTCGGATGAGGGGCTATCCGAACACCGGGGAGCTGTTTTTT
j_call: TRBJ2-2
clone_size: NA
cdr3_length: 19
d_call: NA
v_call: TRBV5-1

cdr3_aa: CASSNFGGQGSQPQHF
cdr3_nt: TGTGCCAGCAGTAATTTTGGGGGACAGGGGAGTCAGCCCCAGCATTTT
j_call: TRBJ1-5
clone_size: few
cdr3_length: 16
d_call: TRBD1
v_call: TRBV27

cdr3_aa: CASSQEGSAVTNTGELFF
cdr3_nt: TGTGCCAGCAGCCAAGAAGGGTCGGCAGTCACGAACACCGGGGAGCTGTTTTTT
j_call: TRBJ2-2
clone_size: NA
cdr3_length: 18
d_call: NA
v_call: TRBV3-1

cdr3_aa: CASSLDPAQPYEQYF
cdr3_nt: TGTGCCAGCAGCTTAGATCCAGCGCAGCCCTACGAGCAGTACTTC
j_call: TRBJ2-7
clone_size: NA
cdr3_length: 15
d_call: NA
v_call: TRBV11-2

cdr3_aa: CASSFLENYGYTF
cdr3_nt: TGTGCCAGCAGTTTTCTGGAGAACTATGGCTACACCTTC
j_call: TRBJ1-2
clone_size: NA
cdr3_length: 13
d_call: NA
v_call: TRBV12-3/TRBV12-4

cdr3_aa: CASSPRGPPSSYEQYF
cdr3_nt: TGCGCCAGCAGCCCTAGAGGACCGCCGAGCTCCTACGAGCAGTACTTC
j_call: TRBJ2-7
clone_size: few
cdr3_length: 16
d_call: NA
v_call: TRBV5-1

cdr3_aa: CASGYWRTAYEQYF
cdr3_nt: TGTGCCAGCGGTTACTGGAGGACGGCGTACGAGCAGTACTTC
j_call: TRBJ2-7
clone_size: NA
cdr3_length: 14
d_call: NA
v_call: TRBV6-5

cdr3_aa: CASSSSGTTRETQYF
cdr3_nt: TGTGCCAGCAGCTCTAGCGGGACCACCCGGGAGACCCAGTACTTC
j_call: TRBJ2-5
clone_size: NA
cdr3_length: 15
d_call: TRBD2
v_call: TRBV7-6

cdr3_aa: CASSLGLWTPGEQYF
cdr3_nt: TGTGCCAGCAGCTTAGGTCTTTGGACACCGGGCGAGCAGTACTTC
j_call: TRBJ2-7
clone_size: NA
cdr3_length: 15
d_call: NA
v_call: TRBV7-8

cdr3_aa: CASSDPGTESTDTQYF
cdr3_nt: TGTGCCAGCAGTGATCCAGGGACGGAAAGCACAGATACGCAGTATTTT
j_call: TRBJ2-3
clone_size: NA
cdr3_length: 16
d_call: NA
v_call: TRBV2

cdr3_aa: CASSLIAANEQFF
cdr3_nt: TGTGCCAGCAGCTTGATAGCGGCCAATGAGCAGTTCTTC
j_call: TRBJ2-1
clone_size: many
cdr3_length: 13
d_call: NA
v_call: TRBV12-3/TRBV12-4

cdr3_aa: CASSHHPGRTTYEQYF
cdr3_nt: TGTGCCAGCAGTCATCACCCGGGACGGACAACCTACGAGCAGTACTTC
j_call: TRBJ2-7
clone_size: few
cdr3_length: 16
d_call: NA
v_call: TRBV7-3

cdr3_aa: CASSVVPGDNEQFF
cdr3_nt: TGTGCCAGCAGCGTAGTTCCAGGGGACAATGAGCAGTTCTTC
j_call: TRBJ2-1
clone_size: NA
cdr3_length: 14
d_call: NA
v_call: TRBV9

cdr3_aa: CASSTPGTGKNTIYF
cdr3_nt: TGTGCCAGCAGTACTCCCGGGACAGGAAAAAACACCATATATTTT
j_call: TRBJ1-3
clone_size: NA
cdr3_length: 15
d_call: TRBD1
v_call: TRBV12-3/TRBV12-4

cdr3_aa: CASRLGRLENNTGELFF
cdr3_nt: TGTGCCAGCAGACTCGGGCGGCTGGAAAATAACACCGGGGAGCTGTTTTTT
j_call: TRBJ2-2
clone_size: NA
cdr3_length: 17
d_call: NA
v_call: TRBV12-3/TRBV12-4

cdr3_aa: CASGGHNEQFF
cdr3_nt: TGTGCCTCCGGGGGCCACAATGAGCAGTTCTTC
j_call: TRBJ2-1
clone_size: few
cdr3_length: 11
d_call: NA
v_call: TRBV10-3

cdr3_aa: CASSFRTLQPQHF
cdr3_nt: TGTGCCAGCAGCTTTCGGACTTTGCAGCCCCAGCATTTT
j_call: TRBJ1-5
clone_size: NA
cdr3_length: 13
d_call: NA
v_call: TRBV5-6

cdr3_aa: CASSPPGLAGGKSKNIQYF
cdr3_nt: TGCGCCAGCAGCCCCCCGGGACTAGCGGGAGGAAAATCCAAAAACATTCAGTACTTC
j_call: TRBJ2-4
clone_size: NA
cdr3_length: 19
d_call: TRBD2
v_call: TRBV5-1

cdr3_aa: CASSLGALWNTEAFF
cdr3_nt: TGTGCCAGCAGTTTGGGGGCCTTGTGGAACACTGAAGCTTTCTTT
j_call: TRBJ1-1
clone_size: few
cdr3_length: 15
d_call: NA
v_call: TRBV28

cdr3_aa: CASSQGQSGNTIYF
cdr3_nt: TGTGCCAGCAGTCAAGGACAGTCTGGAAACACCATATATTTT
j_call: TRBJ1-3
clone_size: NA
cdr3_length: 14
d_call: NA
v_call: TRBV6-1

cdr3_aa: CASSLTRNTIYF
cdr3_nt: TGTGCCAGCAGCTTGACACGAAACACCATATATTTT
j_call: TRBJ1-3
clone_size: few
cdr3_length: 12
d_call: NA
v_call: TRBV5-6

cdr3_aa: CASSRITVNTEAFF
cdr3_nt: TGTGCCAGCAGTCGGATTACAGTGAACACTGAAGCTTTCTTT
j_call: TRBJ1-1
clone_size: NA
cdr3_length: 14
d_call: NA
v_call: TRBV27